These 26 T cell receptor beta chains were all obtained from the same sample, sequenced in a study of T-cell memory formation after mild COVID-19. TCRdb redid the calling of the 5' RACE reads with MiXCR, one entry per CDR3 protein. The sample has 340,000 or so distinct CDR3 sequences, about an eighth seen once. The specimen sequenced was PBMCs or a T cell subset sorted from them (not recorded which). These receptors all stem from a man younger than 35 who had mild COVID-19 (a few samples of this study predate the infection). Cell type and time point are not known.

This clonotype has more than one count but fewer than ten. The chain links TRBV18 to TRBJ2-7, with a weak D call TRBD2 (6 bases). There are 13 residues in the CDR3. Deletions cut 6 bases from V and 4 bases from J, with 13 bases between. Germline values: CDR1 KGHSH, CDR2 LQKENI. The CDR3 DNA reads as TGTGCCAGCTCCCTAGACGGGACTTACGAGCAGTACGTC. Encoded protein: CASSLDGTYEQYV.

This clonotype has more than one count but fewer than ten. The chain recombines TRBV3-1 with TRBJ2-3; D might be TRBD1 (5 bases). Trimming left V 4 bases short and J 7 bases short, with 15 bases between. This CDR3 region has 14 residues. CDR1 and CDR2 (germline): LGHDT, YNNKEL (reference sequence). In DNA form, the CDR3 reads TGTGCCAGCAGCCTTCAGGGTGCGTTTTATACGCAGTATTTT. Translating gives CASSLQGAFYTQYF.

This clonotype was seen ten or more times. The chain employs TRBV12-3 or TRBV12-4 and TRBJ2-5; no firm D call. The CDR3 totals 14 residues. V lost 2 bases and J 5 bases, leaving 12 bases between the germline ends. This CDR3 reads CASSLPGLQETQYF. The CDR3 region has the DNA TGTGCCAGCAGTTTACCGGGCCTCCAGGAGACCCAGTACTTC.

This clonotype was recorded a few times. CDR3 amino acids: CASSTLRGGLETQYF. The CDR3 nucleotides read TGTGCCAGCAGTACCCTCAGGGGCGGCTTGGAGACCCAGTACTTC. J is TRBJ2-5 and V is TRBV28; TRBD1 might be the D (6 bases). Germline values: CDR1 MDHEN, CDR2 SYDVKM. Between the trimmed V and J ends, which lost 5 bases and 5 bases, there was a span of 18 bases. There are 15 residues in the CDR3. The complete variable domain, with remaining parts taken from reference TRBV28 and TRBJ2-5, reads DVKVTQSSRYLVKRTGEKVFLECVQDMDHENMFWYRQDPGLGLRLIYFSYDVKMKEKGDIPEGYSVSREKKERFSLILESASTNQTSMYLCASSTLRGGLETQYFGPGTRLLVL.

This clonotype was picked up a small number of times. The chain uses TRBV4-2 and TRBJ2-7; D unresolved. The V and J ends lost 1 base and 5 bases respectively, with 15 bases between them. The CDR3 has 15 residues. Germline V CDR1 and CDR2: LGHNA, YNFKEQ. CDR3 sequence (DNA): TGTGCCAGCAGCCAAGGGAAGGCAGTTCGGAACGAGCAGTACTTC. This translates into CASSQGKAVRNEQYF.

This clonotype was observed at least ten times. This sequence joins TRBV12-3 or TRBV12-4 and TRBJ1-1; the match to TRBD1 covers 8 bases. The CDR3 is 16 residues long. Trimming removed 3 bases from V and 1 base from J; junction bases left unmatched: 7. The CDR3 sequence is CASSFPPGQGNTEAFF. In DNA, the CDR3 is TGTGCCAGCAGTTTTCCACCCGGACAGGGGAACACTGAAGCTTTCTTT.

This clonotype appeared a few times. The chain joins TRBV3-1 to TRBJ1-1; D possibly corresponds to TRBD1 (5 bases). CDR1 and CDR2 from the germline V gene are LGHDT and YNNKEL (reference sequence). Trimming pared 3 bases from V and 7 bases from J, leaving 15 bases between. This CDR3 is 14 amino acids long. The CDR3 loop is CASSQLGAGREAFF. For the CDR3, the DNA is TGTGCCAGCAGCCAGTTAGGGGCCGGGCGTGAAGCTTTCTTT.

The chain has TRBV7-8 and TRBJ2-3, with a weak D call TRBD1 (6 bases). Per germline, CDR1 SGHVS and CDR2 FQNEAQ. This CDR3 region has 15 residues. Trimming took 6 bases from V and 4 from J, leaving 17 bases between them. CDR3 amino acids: CASRDPPGTPDTQYF. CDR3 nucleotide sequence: TGTGCCAGCAGAGATCCGCCCGGGACACCAGATACGCAGTATTTT.

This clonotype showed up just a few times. This CDR3 reads CASSQYPTALARNNEQFF. The CDR3 bases are TGTGCCAGCAGCCAATACCCCACGGCGTTGGCTCGAAACAATGAGCAGTTCTTC. The gene calls are TRBV4-2 and TRBJ2-1; D unclear. The V gene's germline CDR1 is LGHNA and CDR2 YNFKEQ. The CDR3 runs to 18 residues. Trimming removed 2 bases at V and 5 bases at J, with 22 bases between.

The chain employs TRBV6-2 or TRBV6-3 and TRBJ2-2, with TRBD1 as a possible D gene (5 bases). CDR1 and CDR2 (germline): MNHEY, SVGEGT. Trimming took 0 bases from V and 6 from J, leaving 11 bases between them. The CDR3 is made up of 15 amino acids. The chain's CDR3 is CASSYSGRAPGELFF. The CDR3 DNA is TGTGCCAGCAGTTACTCGGGCAGGGCCCCCGGGGAGCTGTTTTTT.

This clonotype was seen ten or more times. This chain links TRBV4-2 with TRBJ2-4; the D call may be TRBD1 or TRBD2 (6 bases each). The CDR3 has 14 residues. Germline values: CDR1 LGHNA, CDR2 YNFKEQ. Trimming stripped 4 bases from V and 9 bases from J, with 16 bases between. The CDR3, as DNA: TGTGCCAGCAGCCCTAGGGAAAGGGGGGTCATTCAGTACTTC. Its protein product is CASSPRERGVIQYF.

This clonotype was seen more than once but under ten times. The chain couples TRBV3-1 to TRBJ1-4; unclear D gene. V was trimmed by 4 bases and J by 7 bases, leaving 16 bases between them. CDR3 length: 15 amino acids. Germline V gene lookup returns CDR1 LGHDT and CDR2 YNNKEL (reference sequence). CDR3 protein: CASSLERGGGEKLFF. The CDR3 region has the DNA TGTGCCAGCAGCCTAGAACGGGGAGGAGGTGAAAAACTGTTTTTT.

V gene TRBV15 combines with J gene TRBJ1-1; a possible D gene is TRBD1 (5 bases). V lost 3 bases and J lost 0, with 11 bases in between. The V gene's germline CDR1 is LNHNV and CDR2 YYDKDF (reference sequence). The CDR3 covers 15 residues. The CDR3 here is CATSRGRQMNTEAFF. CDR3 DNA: TGTGCCACCAGCAGGGGAAGACAGATGAACACTGAAGCTTTCTTT.

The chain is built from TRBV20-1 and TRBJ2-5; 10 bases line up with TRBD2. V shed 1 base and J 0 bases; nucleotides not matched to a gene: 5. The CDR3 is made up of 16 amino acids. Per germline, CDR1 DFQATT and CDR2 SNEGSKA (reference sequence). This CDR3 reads CSARVISGGHQETQYF. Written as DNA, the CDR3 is TGCAGTGCTAGAGTTATTAGCGGGGGGCACCAAGAGACCCAGTACTTC.

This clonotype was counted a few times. CDR3 protein: CASSVGGGQGGTYEQYF. In DNA, the CDR3 is TGTGCCAGCAGCGTAGGGGGGGGACAGGGAGGCACCTACGAGCAGTACTTC. The chain recombines TRBV9 with TRBJ2-7, with 9 positions matching TRBD1. The length of the CDR3 is 17 residues. The junction had 9 bases not matched to a gene; V was cut back by 0 bases and J by 2 bases. Per the germline V gene, CDR1 is SGDLS and CDR2 is YYNGEE.

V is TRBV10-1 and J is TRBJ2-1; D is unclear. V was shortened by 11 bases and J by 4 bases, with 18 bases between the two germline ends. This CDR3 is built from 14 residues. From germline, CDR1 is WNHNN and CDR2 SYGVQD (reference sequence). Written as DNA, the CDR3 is TGCGCCGGACCCTCCCTATCTCGATACAATGAGCAGTTCTTC. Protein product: CAGPSLSRYNEQFF.

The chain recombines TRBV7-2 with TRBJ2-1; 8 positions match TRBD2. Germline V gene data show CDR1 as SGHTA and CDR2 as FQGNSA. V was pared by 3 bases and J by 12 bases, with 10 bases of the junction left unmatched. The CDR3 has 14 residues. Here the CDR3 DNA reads TGTGCCAGCAGCTTCGCGGGGGGTCGGTGGGGGCAGTTCTTC. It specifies CASSFAGGRWGQFF.

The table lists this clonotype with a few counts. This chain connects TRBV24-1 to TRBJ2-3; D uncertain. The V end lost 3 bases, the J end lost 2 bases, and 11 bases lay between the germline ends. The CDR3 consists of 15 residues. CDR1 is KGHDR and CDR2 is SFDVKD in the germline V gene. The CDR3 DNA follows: TGTGCCACCAGTGATCCGATGGATTACACAGATACGCAGTATTTT. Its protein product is CATSDPMDYTDTQYF.

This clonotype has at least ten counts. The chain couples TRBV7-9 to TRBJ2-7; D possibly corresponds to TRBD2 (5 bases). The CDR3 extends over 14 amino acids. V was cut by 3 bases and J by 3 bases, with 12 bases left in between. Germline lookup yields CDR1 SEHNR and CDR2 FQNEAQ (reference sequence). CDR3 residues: CASSLKRTDYEQYV. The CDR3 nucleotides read TGTGCCAGCAGCTTGAAGCGGACGGACTACGAGCAGTACGTC.

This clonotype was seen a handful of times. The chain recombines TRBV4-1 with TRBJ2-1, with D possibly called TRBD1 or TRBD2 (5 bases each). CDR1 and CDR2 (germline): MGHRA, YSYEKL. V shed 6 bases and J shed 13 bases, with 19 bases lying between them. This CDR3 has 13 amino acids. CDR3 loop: CASSLLIPGRQFF. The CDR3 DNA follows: TGCGCCAGCAGTCTTCTTATTCCGGGACGTCAGTTCTTC.

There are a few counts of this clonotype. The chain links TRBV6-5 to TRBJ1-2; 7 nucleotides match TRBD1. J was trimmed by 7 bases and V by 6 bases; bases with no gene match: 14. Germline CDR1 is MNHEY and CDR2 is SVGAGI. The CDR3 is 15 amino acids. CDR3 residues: CASRKDTGAGGGYTF. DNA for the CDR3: TGTGCCAGCAGAAAAGACACAGGGGCTGGGGGTGGCTACACCTTC.

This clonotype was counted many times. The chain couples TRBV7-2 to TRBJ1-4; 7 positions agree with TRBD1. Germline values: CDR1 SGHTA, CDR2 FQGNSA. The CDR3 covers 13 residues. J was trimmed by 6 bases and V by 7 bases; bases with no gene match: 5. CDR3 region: CASKKGAYEKLFF. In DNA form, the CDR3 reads TGTGCCAGCAAAAAGGGGGCCTATGAAAAACTGTTTTTT. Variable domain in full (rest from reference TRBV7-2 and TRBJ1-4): GAGVSQSPSNKVTEKGKDVELRCDPISGHTALYWYRQSLGQGLEFLIYFQGNSAPDKSGLPSDRFSAERTGGSVSTLTIQRTQQEDSAVYLCASKKGAYEKLFFGSGTQLSVL.

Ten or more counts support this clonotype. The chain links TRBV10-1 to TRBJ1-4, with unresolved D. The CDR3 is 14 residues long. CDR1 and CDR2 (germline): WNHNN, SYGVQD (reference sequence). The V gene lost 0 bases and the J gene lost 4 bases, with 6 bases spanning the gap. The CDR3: CASSESASNEKLFF. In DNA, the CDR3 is TGCGCCAGCAGTGAGTCCGCGAGTAATGAAAAACTGTTTTTT.

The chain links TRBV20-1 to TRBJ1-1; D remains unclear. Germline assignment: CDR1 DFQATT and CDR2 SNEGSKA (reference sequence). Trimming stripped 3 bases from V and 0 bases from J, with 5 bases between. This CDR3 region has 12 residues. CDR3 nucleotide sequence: TGCAGTGCTAGCCAGATGAACACTGAAGCTTTCTTT. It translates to CSASQMNTEAFF.

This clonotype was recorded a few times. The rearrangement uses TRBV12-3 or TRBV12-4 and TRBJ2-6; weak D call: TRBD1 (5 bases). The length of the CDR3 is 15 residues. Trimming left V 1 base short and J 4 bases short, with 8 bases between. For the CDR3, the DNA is TGTGCCAGCAGTTTAGTAGGGGAAGGGGCCAACGTCCTGACTTTC. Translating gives CASSLVGEGANVLTF.

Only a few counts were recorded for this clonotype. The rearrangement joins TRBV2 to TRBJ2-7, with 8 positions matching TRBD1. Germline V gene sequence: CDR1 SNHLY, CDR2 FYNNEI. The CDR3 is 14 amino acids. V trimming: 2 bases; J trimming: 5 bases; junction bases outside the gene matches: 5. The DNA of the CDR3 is TGTGCCAGCAGTGAACTTGGACAGGGCGACGAGCAGTACGTC. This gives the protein CASSELGQGDEQYV.